The T cell receptor beta chain under discussion was sequenced for a study of shared clonotypes between healthy human individuals. Study-wide findings and caveats: The study drew on few donors, limiting represented genetic and exposure-history diversity.

Regarding this clone: Its antigen is unidentified.

Original methodology: Junction-only sequences without quality scores came from ImmunoSEQ, so filtering differed. The protocol was immunoSEQ multiplex PCR, while the TCRdb copy is restricted to in-frame clones and leaves out a portion. V, J and clone size were drawn from that table, and D and trimming were deduced from the DNA. The data contain fewer than 400,000 clones, roughly 70% of them singletons. Trimming removed 1 base from V and 0 bases from J, with 10 bases in between. The CDR3 is 16 amino acids. From germline, CDR1 is SEHNR and CDR2 FQNEAQ (reference sequence). This chain connects TRBV7-9 to TRBJ1-3; D is undetermined. The sequenced sample was memory CD4+ T cells sorted from blood. The subset denotes: CD45RA-negative fraction. The sequence was obtained from a man younger than 40 in good health. In DNA form, the CDR3 reads TGTGCCAGCAGCTTAGGCGGGCCAGGCTCTGGAAACACCATATATTTT. The encoded protein is CASSLGGPGSGNTIYF.